The sequence of this T cell receptor (beta chain) was determined in a study of cytomegalovirus exposure and HLA in healthy donors. Background on the study: About 180 million T cells yielded 100 million or so unique TCR beta sequences in earlier analysis.

The germline gives CDR1 MNHEY, CDR2 SVGAGI. Trimming took 0 bases from V and 5 from J; bases not matched to a gene: 3. The CDR3 spans 14 residues. PCR used 60 Vbeta primers and 13 Jbeta primers. Authors' analysis steps: A later analysis tallied some 80 million unique TCR beta chains, 10 million to 12 million of them shared. The table came from immunoSEQ multiplex PCR; TCRdb's copy has only in-frame clones and leaves some out. Clone size and V and J calls were adopted from that table, with D and trimming inferred from the DNA. Of about 200,000 clones in the sample, 82% were seen once. The sequenced sample was PBMCs. The source is a boy aged 2 to 10 in good health and CMV-seronegative. The chain recombines TRBV6-5 with TRBJ1-1; 7 bases are a match to TRBD1. CDR3 coding DNA: TGTGCCAGCAGTTACTCAGCAGGGGGTACTGAAGCTTTCTTT. It translates to CASSYSAGGTEAFF.